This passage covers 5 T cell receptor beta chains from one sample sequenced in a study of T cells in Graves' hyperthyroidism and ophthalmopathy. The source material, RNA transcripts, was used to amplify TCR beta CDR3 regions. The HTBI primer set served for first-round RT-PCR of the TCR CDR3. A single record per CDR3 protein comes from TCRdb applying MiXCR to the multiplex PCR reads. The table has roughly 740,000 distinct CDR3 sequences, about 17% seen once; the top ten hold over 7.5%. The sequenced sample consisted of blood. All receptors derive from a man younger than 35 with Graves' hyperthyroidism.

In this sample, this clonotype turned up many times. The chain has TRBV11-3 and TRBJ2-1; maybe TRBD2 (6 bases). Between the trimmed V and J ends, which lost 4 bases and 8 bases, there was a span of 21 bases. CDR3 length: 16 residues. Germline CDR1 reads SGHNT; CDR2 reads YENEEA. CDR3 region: CASSSYLATTEDEQFF. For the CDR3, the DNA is TGTGCCAGCAGCTCATATCTAGCGACCACCGAGGATGAGCAGTTCTTC.

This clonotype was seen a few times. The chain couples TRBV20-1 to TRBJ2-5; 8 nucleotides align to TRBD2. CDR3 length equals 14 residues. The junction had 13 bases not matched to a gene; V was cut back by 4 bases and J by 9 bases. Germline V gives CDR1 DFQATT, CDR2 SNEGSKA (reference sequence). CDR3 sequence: CSAKYSGRQLPQYF. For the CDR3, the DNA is TGCAGTGCTAAATACAGCGGGAGACAACTTCCCCAGTACTTC.

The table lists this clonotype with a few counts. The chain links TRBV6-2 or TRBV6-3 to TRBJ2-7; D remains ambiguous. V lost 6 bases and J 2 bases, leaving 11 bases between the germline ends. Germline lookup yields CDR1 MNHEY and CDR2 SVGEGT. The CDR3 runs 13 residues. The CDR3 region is CASSPTLTYEQYF. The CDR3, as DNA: TGTGCCAGCAGCCCGACGCTTACCTACGAGCAGTACTTC.

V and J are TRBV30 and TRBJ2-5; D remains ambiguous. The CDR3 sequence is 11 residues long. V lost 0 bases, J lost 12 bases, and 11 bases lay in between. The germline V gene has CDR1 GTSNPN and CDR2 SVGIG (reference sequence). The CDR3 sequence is CAWSVEDLEYF. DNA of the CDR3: TGTGCCTGGAGTGTAGAGGACCTGGAGTACTTC.

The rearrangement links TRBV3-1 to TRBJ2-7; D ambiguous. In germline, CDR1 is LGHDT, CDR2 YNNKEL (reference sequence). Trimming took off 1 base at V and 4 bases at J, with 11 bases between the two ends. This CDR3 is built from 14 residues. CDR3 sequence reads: CASSQVTQSYEQYF. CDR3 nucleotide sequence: TGTGCCAGCAGCCAAGTAACCCAGTCATACGAGCAGTACTTC.